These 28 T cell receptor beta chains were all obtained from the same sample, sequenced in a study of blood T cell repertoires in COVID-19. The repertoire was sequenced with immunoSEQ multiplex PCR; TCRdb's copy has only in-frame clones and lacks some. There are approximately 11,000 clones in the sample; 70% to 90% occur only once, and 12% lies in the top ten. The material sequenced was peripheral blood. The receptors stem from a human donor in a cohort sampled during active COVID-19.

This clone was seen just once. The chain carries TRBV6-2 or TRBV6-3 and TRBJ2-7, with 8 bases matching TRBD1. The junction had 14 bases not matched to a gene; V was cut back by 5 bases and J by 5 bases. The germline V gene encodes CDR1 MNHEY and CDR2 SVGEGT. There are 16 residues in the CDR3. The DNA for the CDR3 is TGTGCCAGCAGTCCCGGTTCCTACAGGGGGTTAGACGAGCAGTACTTC. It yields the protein CASSPGSYRGLDEQYF.

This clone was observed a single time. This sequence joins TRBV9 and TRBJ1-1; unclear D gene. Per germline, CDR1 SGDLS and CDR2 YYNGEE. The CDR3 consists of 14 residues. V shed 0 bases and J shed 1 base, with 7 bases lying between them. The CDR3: CASSVGRENTEAFF. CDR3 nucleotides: TGTGCCAGCAGCGTAGGGCGGGAGAACACTGAAGCTTTCTTT.

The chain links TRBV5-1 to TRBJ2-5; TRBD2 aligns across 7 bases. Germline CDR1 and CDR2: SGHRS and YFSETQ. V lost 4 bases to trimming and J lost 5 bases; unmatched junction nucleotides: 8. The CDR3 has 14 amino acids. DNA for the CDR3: TGCGCCAGCAGCCCTTTGGGGGGGAAGGAGACCCAGTACTTC. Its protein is CASSPLGGKETQYF. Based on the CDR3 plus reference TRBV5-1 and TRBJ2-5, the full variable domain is KAGVTQTPRYLIKTRGQQVTLSCSPISGHRSVSWYQQTPGQGLQFLFEYFSETQRNKGNFPGRFSGRQFSNSRSEMNVSTLELGDSALYLCASSPLGGKETQYFGPGTRLLVL.

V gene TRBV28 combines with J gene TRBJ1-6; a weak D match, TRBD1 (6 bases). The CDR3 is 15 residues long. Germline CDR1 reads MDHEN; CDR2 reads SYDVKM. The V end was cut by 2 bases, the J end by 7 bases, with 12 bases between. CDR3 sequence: CASSLTQGRNSPLHF. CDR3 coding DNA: TGTGCCAGCAGTTTAACTCAGGGGAGAAATTCACCCCTCCACTTT.

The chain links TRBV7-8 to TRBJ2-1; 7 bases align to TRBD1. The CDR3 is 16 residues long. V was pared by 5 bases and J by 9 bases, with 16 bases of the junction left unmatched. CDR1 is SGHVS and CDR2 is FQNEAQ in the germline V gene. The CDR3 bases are TGTGCCAGCAGCGAGGGGACAGCACTCCTGGGTGGTGAGCAGTTCTTC. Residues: CASSEGTALLGGEQFF.

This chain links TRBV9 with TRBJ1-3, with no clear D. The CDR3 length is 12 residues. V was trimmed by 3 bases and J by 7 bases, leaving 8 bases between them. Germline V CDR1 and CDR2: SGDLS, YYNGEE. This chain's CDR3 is CASSANRNTIYF. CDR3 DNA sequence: TGTGCCAGCAGCGCTAACCGGAACACCATATATTTT.

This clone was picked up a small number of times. This CDR3 reads CASSPNRDEKPQHF. The CDR3 bases are TGTGCCAGCTCACCTAACAGGGATGAAAAGCCCCAGCATTTT. The chain combines TRBV18 with TRBJ1-5, with D possibly being TRBD1 (6 bases). The CDR3 consists of 14 residues. Germline CDR1 reads KGHSH; CDR2 reads LQKENI. V was shortened by 3 bases and J by 8 bases, with 14 bases between the two germline ends.

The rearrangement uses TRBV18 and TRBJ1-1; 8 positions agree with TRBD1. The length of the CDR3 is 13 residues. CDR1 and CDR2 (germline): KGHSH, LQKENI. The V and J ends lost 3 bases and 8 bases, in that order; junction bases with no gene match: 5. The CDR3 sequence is CASSPDRGLEAFF. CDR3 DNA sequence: TGTGCCAGCTCACCCGACAGGGGACTCGAAGCTTTCTTT.

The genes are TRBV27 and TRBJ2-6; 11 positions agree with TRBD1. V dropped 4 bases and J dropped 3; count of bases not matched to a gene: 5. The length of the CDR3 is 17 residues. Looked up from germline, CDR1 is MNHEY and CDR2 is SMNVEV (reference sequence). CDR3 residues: CASSSRTGGFGANVLTF. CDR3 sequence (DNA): TGTGCCAGCAGTTCGCGGACAGGGGGCTTTGGGGCCAACGTCCTGACTTTC.

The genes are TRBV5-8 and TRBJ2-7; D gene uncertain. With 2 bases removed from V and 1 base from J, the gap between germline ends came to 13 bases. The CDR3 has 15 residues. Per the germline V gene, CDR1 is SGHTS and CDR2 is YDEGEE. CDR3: CASSFKWADSYEQYF. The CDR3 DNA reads TGTGCCAGCAGCTTTAAATGGGCAGATTCCTACGAGCAGTACTTC.

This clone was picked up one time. The CDR3: CASSTYRGGLLFF. The CDR3 DNA reads TGTGCCAGCAGCACTTACAGGGGCGGGCTGCTGTTTTTT. V gene TRBV3-1 (or the pseudogene TRBV3-2) combines with J gene TRBJ2-2; 7 bases fit TRBD1. The V gene end was trimmed by 5 bases and the J gene end by 13 bases; junction bases not matched to a gene: 10. Per germline, CDR1 LGHDT and CDR2 YNNKEL (reference sequence). The CDR3 totals 13 residues.

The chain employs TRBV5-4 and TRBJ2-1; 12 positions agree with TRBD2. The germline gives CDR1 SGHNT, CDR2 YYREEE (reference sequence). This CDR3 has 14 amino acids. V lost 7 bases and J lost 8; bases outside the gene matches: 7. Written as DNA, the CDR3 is TGTGCCAGCCAGACTAGCGGGAGCCCCCATGAGCAGTTCTTC. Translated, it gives CASQTSGSPHEQFF.

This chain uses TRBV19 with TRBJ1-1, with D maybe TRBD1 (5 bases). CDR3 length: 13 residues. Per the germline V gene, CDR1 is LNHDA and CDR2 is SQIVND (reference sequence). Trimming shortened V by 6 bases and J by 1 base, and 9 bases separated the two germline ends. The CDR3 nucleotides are TGTGCCAGTAGCTTTCAGGGGAACACTGAAGCTTTCTTT. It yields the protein CASSFQGNTEAFF.

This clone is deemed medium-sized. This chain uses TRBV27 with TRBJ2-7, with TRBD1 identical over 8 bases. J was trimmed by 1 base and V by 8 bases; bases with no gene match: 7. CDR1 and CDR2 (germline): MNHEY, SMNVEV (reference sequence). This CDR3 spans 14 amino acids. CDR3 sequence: CASSGQDHSYEQYF. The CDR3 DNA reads TGTGCCAGCTCGGGACAGGACCATTCCTACGAGCAGTACTTC.

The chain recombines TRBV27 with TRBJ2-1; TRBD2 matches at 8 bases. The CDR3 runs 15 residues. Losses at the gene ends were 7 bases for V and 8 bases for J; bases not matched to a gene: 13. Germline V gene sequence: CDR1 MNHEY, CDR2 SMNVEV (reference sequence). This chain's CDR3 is CASKVGTSSFYEQFF. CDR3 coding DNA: TGTGCCAGCAAGGTAGGGACTAGTTCCTTCTATGAGCAGTTCTTC.

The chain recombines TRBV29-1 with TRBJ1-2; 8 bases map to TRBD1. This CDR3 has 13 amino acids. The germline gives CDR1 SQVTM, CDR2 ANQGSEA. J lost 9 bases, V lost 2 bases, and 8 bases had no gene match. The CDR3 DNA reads TGCAGCGTTGAAAGGACAGGGCAGGGGAGCTACACCTTC. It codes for CSVERTGQGSYTF.

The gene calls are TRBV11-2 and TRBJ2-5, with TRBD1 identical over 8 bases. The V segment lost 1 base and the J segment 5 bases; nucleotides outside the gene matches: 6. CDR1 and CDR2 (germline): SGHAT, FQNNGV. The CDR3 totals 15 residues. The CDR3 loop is CASSLVQGAWETQYF. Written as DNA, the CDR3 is TGTGCCAGCAGCTTAGTTCAGGGGGCTTGGGAGACCCAGTACTTC.

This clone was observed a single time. The CDR3 DNA reads as TGTGCCTGGAGTGTACAGTCCGGTCAGCCCCAGCATTTT. This codes for CAWSVQSGQPQHF. The chain joins TRBV30 to TRBJ1-5, with D hard to call. Germline assignment: CDR1 GTSNPN and CDR2 SVGIG (reference sequence). This CDR3 contains 13 residues. Trimming removed 0 bases from V and 6 bases from J, with 9 bases in between.

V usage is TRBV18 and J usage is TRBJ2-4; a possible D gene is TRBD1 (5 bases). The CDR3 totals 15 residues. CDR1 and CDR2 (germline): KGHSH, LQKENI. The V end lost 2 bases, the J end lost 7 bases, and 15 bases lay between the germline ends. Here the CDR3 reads CASSPDPRVGNIQYF. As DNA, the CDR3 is TGTGCCAGCTCACCAGACCCCAGGGTGGGGAACATTCAGTACTTC.

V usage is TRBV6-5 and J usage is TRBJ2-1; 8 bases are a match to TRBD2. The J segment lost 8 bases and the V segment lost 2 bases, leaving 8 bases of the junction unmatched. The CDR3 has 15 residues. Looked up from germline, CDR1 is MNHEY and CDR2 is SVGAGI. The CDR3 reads CASSYNSGVFDEQFF. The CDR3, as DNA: TGTGCCAGCAGTTACAATAGCGGGGTTTTCGATGAGCAGTTCTTC.

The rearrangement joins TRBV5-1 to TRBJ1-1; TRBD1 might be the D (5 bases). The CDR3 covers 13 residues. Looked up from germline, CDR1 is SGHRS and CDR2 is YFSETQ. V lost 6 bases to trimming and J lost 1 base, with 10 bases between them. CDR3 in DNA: TGCGCCAGCACAAGGGGTCGGAACACTGAAGCTTTCTTT. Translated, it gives CASTRGRNTEAFF. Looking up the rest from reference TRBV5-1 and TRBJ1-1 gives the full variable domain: KAGVTQTPRYLIKTRGQQVTLSCSPISGHRSVSWYQQTPGQGLQFLFEYFSETQRNKGNFPGRFSGRQFSNSRSEMNVSTLELGDSALYLCASTRGRNTEAFFGQGTRLTVV.

The CDR3 loop is CASSYTQPQHF. CDR3 nucleotides: TGTGCCAGCAGTTACACTCAGCCCCAGCATTTT. The V call is TRBV28, the J call TRBJ1-5, with D unclear. The length of the CDR3 is 11 residues. V was pared by 4 bases and J by 6 bases, with 4 bases between. Germline-derived CDR1 and CDR2 are MDHEN and SYDVKM.

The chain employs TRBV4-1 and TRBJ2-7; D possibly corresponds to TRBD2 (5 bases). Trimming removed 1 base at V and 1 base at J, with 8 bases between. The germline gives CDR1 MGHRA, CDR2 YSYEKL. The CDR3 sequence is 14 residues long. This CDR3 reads CASSQGRRSYEQYF. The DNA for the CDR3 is TGCGCCAGCAGCCAAGGGAGGCGTTCCTACGAGCAGTACTTC.

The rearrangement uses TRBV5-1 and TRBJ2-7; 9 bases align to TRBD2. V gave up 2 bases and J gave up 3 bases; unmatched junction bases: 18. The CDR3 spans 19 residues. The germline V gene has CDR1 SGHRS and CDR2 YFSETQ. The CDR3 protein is CASSLSRTGGLAGFYEQYF. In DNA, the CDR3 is TGCGCCAGCAGCTTAAGTAGGACAGGTGGGCTAGCGGGATTCTACGAGCAGTACTTC.

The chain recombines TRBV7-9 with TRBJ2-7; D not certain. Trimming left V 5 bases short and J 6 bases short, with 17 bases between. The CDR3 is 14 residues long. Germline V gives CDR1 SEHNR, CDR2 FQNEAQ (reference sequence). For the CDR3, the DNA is TGTGCCAGCAGCCTCACTCCCGGTAGAAGCGAGCAGTACTTC. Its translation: CASSLTPGRSEQYF.

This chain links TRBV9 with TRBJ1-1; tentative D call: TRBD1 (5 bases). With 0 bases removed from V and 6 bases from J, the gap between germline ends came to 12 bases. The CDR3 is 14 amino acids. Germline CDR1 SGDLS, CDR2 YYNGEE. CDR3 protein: CASSVAGGLPEAFF. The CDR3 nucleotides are TGTGCCAGCAGCGTAGCTGGGGGACTACCTGAAGCTTTCTTT.

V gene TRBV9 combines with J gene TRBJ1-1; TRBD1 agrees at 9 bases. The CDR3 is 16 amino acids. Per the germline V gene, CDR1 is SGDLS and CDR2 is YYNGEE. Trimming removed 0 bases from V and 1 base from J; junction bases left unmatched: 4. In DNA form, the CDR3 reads TGTGCCAGCAGCGTAGGGGACAGGGTGGCGAACACTGAAGCTTTCTTT. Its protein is CASSVGDRVANTEAFF.

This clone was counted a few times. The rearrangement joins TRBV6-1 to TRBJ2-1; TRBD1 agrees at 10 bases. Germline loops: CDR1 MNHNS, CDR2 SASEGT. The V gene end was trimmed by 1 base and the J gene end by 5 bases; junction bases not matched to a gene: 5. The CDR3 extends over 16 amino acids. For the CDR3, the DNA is TGTGCCAGCAGTGAAGTGTACGGGACAGGGGACAATGAGCAGTTCTTC. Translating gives CASSEVYGTGDNEQFF.